The T cell receptor beta chain described here comes from a study of blood T cell repertoires in COVID-19 (dated by TCRdb to the early 2020s). Broadly, across the study: Samples from collaborators originated in the United States, Italy and Spain and spanned both the acute and convalescent phases of COVID-19. The prospective study material was composed of cDNA or gDNA derived from T cells, B-cell-depleted T cells, or PBMCs. The samples were drawn from the first 160 participants of the ongoing ImmuneRACE study and from under 1,500 subjects provided by 6 global collaborators. Where available, HLA class I and class II types were obtained from metadata supplied by the sample provider rather than from assay-based typing. The repertoires were made available in a free public database intended to serve as a resource for research on the immune response to SARS-CoV-2. The dataset comprised deeply sampled blood TCRbeta repertoires from subjects exposed to, actively infected with, or recovered from COVID-19. Sample metadata almost always included a de-identified subject ID, COVID-19 status, age in years and sex.

The germline V gene (reference sequence) sets CDR1 to LNHDA and CDR2 to SQIVND. CDR3 length: 14 amino acids, cysteine to phenylalanine. Solely the CDR3 DNA is kept, with 42 bases framed from the first base. The germline V end is reduced by 1 base and the J end by 4 bases; junction bases left unmatched: 1. The immunoSEQ Assay, a bias-controlled multiplex PCR, was used to amplify TCRbeta CDR3 regions from genomic DNA. In the original analysis: The number of nucleated cells in each sample was estimated by amplification of reference gene primers within the assay. To quantify the absolute abundance of each unique TCRbeta CDR3 rearrangement, sequence reads were collapsed and filtered. For each sample, productive Simpson clonality was calculated by taking the square root of Simpson's diversity index across productive rearrangements. This immuneACCESS table, as held by TCRdb, lists in-frame sequences with V and J called but not all clones. Of the missing ones, under half trace to an unresolved V gene in checked studies; the others have no known cause. V, J and clone size were drawn from that table, and D and trimming were deduced from the DNA. Across this sample there are 150,000 or so clones, with 90% to 95% seen only once. The top ten clones comprise 3.5% to 5% of the sample.

Each collaborating institution followed its own protocols to collect whole blood in K2EDTA tubes. For TCRbeta analysis, collaborators shipped samples as frozen whole blood, isolated PBMCs, or DNA extracted from either of those sample types. Overall study results and their limits: How much clinical and demographic metadata was included differed by source and by participant, and the metadata was provided uncurated.

With respect to this clone: Which antigen it targets is not known. No clone much larger than this one lies a single base away; base qualities are absent.

The chain links TRBV19 with TRBJ2-5, and 9 junctional nucleotides match TRBD1. Source material: peripheral blood. This clonotype was obtained from a woman aged 50 to 65 with acute or convalescent COVID-19. The CDR3 has the sequence CASSIGTGAETQYF. The sequence in DNA is TGTGCCAGTAGTATAGGGACAGGGGCAGAGACCCAGTACTTC. The full variable domain, completed from the reference TRBV19 and TRBJ2-5 proteins outside the CDR3, reads DGGITQSPKYLFRKEGQNVTLSCEQNLNHDAMYWYRQDPGQGLRLIYYSQIVNDFQKGDIAEGYSVSREKKESFPLTVTSAQKNPTAFYLCASSIGTGAETQYFGPGTRLLVL.